The rows below give T cell receptor beta chains drawn from one sample of a study of CD8+ T cells in alopecia areata. Profiled with immunoSEQ multiplex PCR; TCRdb holds only in-frame clones, not every one. The data hold some 200,000 clones, with approximately 40% observed a single time. Material: CD4+ T cells sorted from blood, obtained at approximately week 36, from a patient treated with tofacitinib. These receptors all come from a human donor with alopecia areata. Each CDR3 is given with its conserved first and last residue.

V gene,CDR3 protein
TRBV30,CAWSRQGPGELFF
TRBV29-1,CSVEGPGTGYNEQFF
TRBV7-9,CASSTLLTRPQETQYF
TRBV29-1,CSGSRGSSTDTQYF
TRBV9,CASSDSGRRVETQYF
TRBV25-1,CASSEPYSGLSTDTQYF
TRBV28,CASSVSGTGATDTQYF
TRBV5-1,CASSLEVGRGSYNEQFF
TRBV28,CASSLYGRRLNTEAFF
TRBV29-1,CSVTGGAGEKLFF
TRBV28,CASRTSGSHQSFEEQFF